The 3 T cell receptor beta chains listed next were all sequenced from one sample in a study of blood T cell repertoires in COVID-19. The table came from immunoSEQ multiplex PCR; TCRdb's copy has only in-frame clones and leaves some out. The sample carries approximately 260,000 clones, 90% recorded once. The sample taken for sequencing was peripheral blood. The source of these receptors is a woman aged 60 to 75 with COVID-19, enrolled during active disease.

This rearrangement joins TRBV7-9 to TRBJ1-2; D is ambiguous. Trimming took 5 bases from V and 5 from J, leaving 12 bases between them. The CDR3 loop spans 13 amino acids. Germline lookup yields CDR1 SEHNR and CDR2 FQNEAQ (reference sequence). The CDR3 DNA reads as TGTGCCAGCAGCAATAGCCCGGCATATGGCTACACCTTC. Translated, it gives CASSNSPAYGYTF.

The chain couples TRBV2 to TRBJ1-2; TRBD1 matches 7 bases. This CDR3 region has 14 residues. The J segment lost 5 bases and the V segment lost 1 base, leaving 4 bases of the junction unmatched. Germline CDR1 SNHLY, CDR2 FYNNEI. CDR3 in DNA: TGTGCCAGCAGTGAAGACGGGACAGCTTATGGCTACACCTTC. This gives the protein CASSEDGTAYGYTF.

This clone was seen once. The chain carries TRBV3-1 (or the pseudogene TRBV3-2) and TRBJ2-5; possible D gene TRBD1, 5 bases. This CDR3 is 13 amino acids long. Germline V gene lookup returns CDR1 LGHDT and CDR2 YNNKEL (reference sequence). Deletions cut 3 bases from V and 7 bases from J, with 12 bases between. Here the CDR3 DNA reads TGTGCCAGCAGCCAGGACACCTTGGGGACCCAGTACTTC. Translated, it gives CASSQDTLGTQYF.